These 14 T cell receptor beta chains share one sample of origin, sequenced in a study of blood T cells in healthy people across ages. The second PCR ran about 6 to 12 cycles with a sample-barcoded 5' primer and J-beta primers. TCRdb used MiXCR to reprocess the 5' RACE reads, holding one entry per CDR3 protein. The sample lists around 280,000 distinct CDR3 sequences, around 30% seen once, with 25% to 35% in the top ten. The sample taken for sequencing was blood. The receptor source for this set is a woman aged 70-85 years in good health.

V gene TRBV29-1 combines with J gene TRBJ2-2; TRBD1 is a possible D gene (5 bases). V lost 6 bases, J lost 7 bases, and 15 bases lay in between. CDR1 SQVTM and CDR2 ANQGSEA come from the germline V gene. This CDR3 is built from 13 residues. CDR3 sequence reads: CSVAQGSGGELFF. The CDR3 region has the DNA TGCAGCGTAGCCCAGGGCTCGGGCGGGGAGCTGTTTTTT.

This clonotype was observed a few times. V usage is TRBV2 and J usage is TRBJ1-5; a possible D gene is TRBD1 (5 bases). In germline, CDR1 is SNHLY, CDR2 FYNNEI. The CDR3 length is 14 residues. V lost 2 bases and J 7 bases, leaving 12 bases between the germline ends. Written as DNA, the CDR3 is TGTGCCAGCAGTGAATCAGGGCCCGGCCAGCCCCAGCATTTT. Protein product: CASSESGPGQPQHF. Full variable domain (rest looked up from reference TRBV2 and TRBJ1-5): EPEVTQTPSHQVTQMGQEVILRCVPISNHLYFYWYRQILGQKVEFLVSFYNNEISEKSEIFDDQFSVERPDGSNFTLKIRSTKLEDSAMYFCASSESGPGQPQHFGDGTRLSIL.

The sample holds a few counts of this clonotype. At one of its ends the junction is not consistent with the germline gene, which may arise from a read error. This rearrangement joins TRBV7-2 to TRBJ2-7; 7 positions match TRBD2. The CDR3 has 15 amino acids. The germline gives CDR1 SGHTA, CDR2 FQGNSA. The CDR3 DNA reads TGTGCCAGCAGCTTAGCCGCGGGAGCTCCCTACGAGCAGTGCTTC. It encodes CASSLAAGAPYEQCF.

The chain links TRBV7-3 to TRBJ2-1, with D unclear. The CDR3 has 13 amino acids. Germline lookup yields CDR1 SGHTA and CDR2 FQGTGA. The germline V and J ends were trimmed by 1 base and 8 bases, with 9 bases remaining between them. CDR3 nucleotides: TGTGCCAGCAGCTTAATGAGAGATGATGAGCAGTTCTTC. Amino acid sequence: CASSLMRDDEQFF.

The V gene is TRBV28, the J gene TRBJ2-7; 9 nucleotides line up with TRBD1. This CDR3 spans 16 amino acids. Germline CDR1 reads MDHEN; CDR2 reads SYDVKM. J was trimmed by 0 bases and V by 8 bases; bases with no gene match: 11. CDR3 nucleotide sequence: TGTGCCAGCTCCACAGGGGGCCGGGCTACCTCCTACGAGCAGTACTTC. This sequence encodes CASSTGGRATSYEQYF.

This chain uses TRBV5-6 with TRBJ1-4, with D hard to call. The germline V gene has CDR1 SGHDT and CDR2 YYEEEE. The CDR3 loop spans 15 amino acids. V gave up 4 bases and J gave up 3 bases, with 13 bases separating them. The CDR3 bases are TGTGCCAGCAGCCCGAGGCGAACGGCTAATGAAAAACTGTTTTTT. Its translation is CASSPRRTANEKLFF. Full variable domain (missing parts from reference TRBV5-6 and TRBJ1-4): DAGVTQSPTHLIKTRGQQVTLRCSPKSGHDTVSWYQQALGQGPQFIFQYYEEEERQRGNFPDRFSGHQFPNYSSELNVNALLLGDSALYLCASSPRRTANEKLFFGSGTQLSVL.

The V call is TRBV7-2, the J call TRBJ2-3, with TRBD1 matching 8 bases. The length of the CDR3 is 16 residues. V trimming: 8 bases; J trimming: 0 bases; junction bases outside the gene matches: 10. The germline CDR1 and CDR2 sequences are SGHTA and FQGNSA. DNA of the CDR3: TGTGCCAGCGGGAAGAACCGGGACAGGAGCACAGATACGCAGTATTTT. Residues: CASGKNRDRSTDTQYF. Complete variable domain (other parts from reference TRBV7-2 and TRBJ2-3): GAGVSQSPSNKVTEKGKDVELRCDPISGHTALYWYRQSLGQGLEFLIYFQGNSAPDKSGLPSDRFSAERTGGSVSTLTIQRTQQEDSAVYLCASGKNRDRSTDTQYFGPGTRLTVL.

In its sample, this clonotype was seen a few times. The CDR3 reads CASSATKGLAVQTNTGELFF. In nucleotides, the CDR3 is TGTGCCAGCAGTGCTACTAAGGGACTAGCGGTACAAACGAACACCGGGGAGCTGTTTTTT. The gene calls are TRBV25-1 and TRBJ2-2, with 11 bases matching TRBD2. V dropped 4 bases and J dropped 0; count of bases not matched to a gene: 13. CDR3 size: 20 residues. CDR1 and CDR2 from the germline V gene are MGHDK and SYGVNS.

This clonotype was counted a few times. This chain uses TRBV20-1 with TRBJ2-5; D is undetermined. TRBJ2-1 matches the DNA end more closely, so the J call is doubtful. The CDR3 is 11 amino acids. Germline values: CDR1 DFQATT, CDR2 SNEGSKA (reference sequence). CDR3 protein: CSADALNEQFF. CDR3 sequence (DNA): TGCAGTGCTGACGCCCTCAATGAGCAGTTCTTC.

The rearrangement joins TRBV7-9 to TRBJ2-7, with 7 bases fitting TRBD1. The V gene's germline CDR1 is SEHNR and CDR2 FQNEAQ (reference sequence). V dropped 8 bases and J dropped 6; count of bases not matched to a gene: 4. This CDR3 has 11 amino acids. CDR3 sequence: CASLQGSEQYF. The DNA for the CDR3 is TGTGCCAGCTTACAGGGGAGCGAGCAGTACTTC.

This clonotype was detected a few times. CDR3 bases: TGTGCCACCAGTGGCAGCCAGTTACAGTACAATGAGCAGTTCTTC. Amino acid sequence: CATSGSQLQYNEQFF. This chain links TRBV24-1 with TRBJ2-1; D unresolved. This CDR3 is 15 amino acids long. Trimming stripped 5 bases from V and 4 bases from J, with 14 bases between. The germline CDR1 and CDR2 sequences are KGHDR and SFDVKD.

The rearrangement uses TRBV6-5 and TRBJ2-1, with D possibly TRBD1 on 6 matching bases. The last part of the DNA fits TRBJ2-7 better; the J call may be wrong. CDR3 size: 14 residues. The germline V gene encodes CDR1 MNHEY and CDR2 SVGAGI. The CDR3 bases are TGTGCCAGCAATCAGGGGCCCCGCGTCTCCGAGCAGTACTTC. As protein: CASNQGPRVSEQYF.

This clonotype was detected only a few times. This chain links TRBV11-2 with TRBJ2-5; D is possibly TRBD2 (5 bases). The V gene's germline CDR1 is SGHAT and CDR2 FQNNGV. Trimming removed 5 bases at V and 3 bases at J, with 13 bases between. The CDR3 spans 14 residues. Here the CDR3 reads CASSPASGKETQYF. DNA for the CDR3: TGTGCCAGCAGCCCCGCCAGCGGAAAAGAGACCCAGTACTTC.

This clonotype has a count of ten or more. The chain recombines TRBV28 with TRBJ2-5; D ambiguous. V shed 6 bases and J shed 4 bases, with 6 bases lying between them. The CDR3 has 11 amino acids. Germline CDR1 and CDR2: MDHEN and SYDVKM. The DNA for the CDR3 is TGTGCCAGCAGCTCACGAGAGACCCAGTACTTC. Residues: CASSSRETQYF.